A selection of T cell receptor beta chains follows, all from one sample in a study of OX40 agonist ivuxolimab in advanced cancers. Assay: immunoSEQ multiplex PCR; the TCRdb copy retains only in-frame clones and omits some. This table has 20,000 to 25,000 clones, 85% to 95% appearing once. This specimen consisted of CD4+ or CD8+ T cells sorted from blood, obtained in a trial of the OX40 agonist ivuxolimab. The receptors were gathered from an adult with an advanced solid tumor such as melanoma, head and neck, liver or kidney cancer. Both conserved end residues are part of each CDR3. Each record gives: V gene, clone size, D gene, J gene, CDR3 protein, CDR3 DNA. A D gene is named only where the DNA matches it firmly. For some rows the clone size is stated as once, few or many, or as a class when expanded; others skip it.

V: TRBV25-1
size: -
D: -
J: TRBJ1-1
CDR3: CASRTTENTEAFF
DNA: TGTGCCAGTCGCACAACAGAGAACACTGAAGCTTTCTTT

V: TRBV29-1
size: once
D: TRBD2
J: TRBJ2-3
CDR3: CSAGTSGESSTDTQYF
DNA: TGCAGCGCTGGGACTAGCGGGGAGTCTAGCACAGATACGCAGTATTTT

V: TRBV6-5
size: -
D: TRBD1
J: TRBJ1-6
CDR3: CASSYNQGAGNSPLHF
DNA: TGTGCCAGCAGTTACAACCAGGGGGCGGGAAATTCACCCCTCCACTTT

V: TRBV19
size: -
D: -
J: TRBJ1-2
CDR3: CASSWSPTYGYTF
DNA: TGTGCCAGTAGTTGGAGTCCAACCTATGGCTACACCTTC

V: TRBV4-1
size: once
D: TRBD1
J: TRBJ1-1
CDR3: CASSTPGQGHTEAFF
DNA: TGCGCCAGCAGCACACCGGGACAGGGACACACTGAAGCTTTCTTT

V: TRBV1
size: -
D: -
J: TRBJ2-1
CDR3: CTSSQPSGPGAAYNEQFF
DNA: TGCACCAGCAGCCAACCCTCAGGGCCGGGGGCGGCCTACAATGAGCAGTTCTTC

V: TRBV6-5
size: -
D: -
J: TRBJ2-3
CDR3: CASSYSGQVTDTQYF
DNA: TGTGCCAGCAGTTACTCAGGACAAGTCACAGATACGCAGTATTTT

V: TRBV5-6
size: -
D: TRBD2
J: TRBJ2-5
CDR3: CASSLASSGGIETQYF
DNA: TGTGCCAGCAGCTTGGCCAGTAGCGGGGGGATTGAGACCCAGTACTTC

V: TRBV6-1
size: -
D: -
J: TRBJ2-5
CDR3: CASSEGMSETQYF
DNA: TGTGCCAGCAGTGAAGGAATGTCGGAGACCCAGTACTTC

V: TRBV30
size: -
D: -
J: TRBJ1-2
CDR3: CAWRRGLGYTF
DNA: TGTGCCTGGAGAAGGGGTCTCGGCTACACCTTC

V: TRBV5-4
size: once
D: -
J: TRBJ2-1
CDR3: CASSAGGAYNEQFF
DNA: TGTGCCAGCAGCGCAGGGGGGGCCTACAATGAGCAGTTCTTC

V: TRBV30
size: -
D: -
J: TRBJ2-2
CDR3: CAWSVTGPRELFF
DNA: TGTGCCTGGAGTGTCACAGGGCCCCGGGAGCTGTTTTTT

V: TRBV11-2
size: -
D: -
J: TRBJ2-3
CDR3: CASSLVGGGTDTQYF
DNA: TGTGCCAGCAGCTTAGTTGGGGGAGGCACAGATACGCAGTATTTT

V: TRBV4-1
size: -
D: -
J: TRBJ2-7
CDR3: CASSQTGLSYEQYF
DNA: TGCGCCAGCAGCCAGACAGGCTTGTCCTACGAGCAGTACTTC

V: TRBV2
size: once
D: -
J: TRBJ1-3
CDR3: CASIPTGLGNTIYF
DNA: TGTGCCAGCATCCCAACAGGGCTCGGAAACACCATATATTTT

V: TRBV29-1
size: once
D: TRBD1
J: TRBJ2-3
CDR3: CSAPGQGAPRTDTQYF
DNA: TGCAGCGCACCGGGACAGGGGGCCCCACGCACAGATACGCAGTATTTT

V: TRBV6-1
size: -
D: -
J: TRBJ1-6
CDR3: CASSDGASNSPLHF
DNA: TGTGCCAGCAGTGATGGCGCCAGTAATTCACCCCTCCACTTT

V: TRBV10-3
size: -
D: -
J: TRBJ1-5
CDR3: CAISDRSGGNQPQHF
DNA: TGTGCCATCAGTGACAGGAGTGGAGGTAATCAGCCCCAGCATTTT

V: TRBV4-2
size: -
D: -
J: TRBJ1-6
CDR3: CASSQDLPGENSPLHF
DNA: TGTGCCAGCAGCCAAGATCTGCCAGGAGAAAATTCACCCCTCCACTTT

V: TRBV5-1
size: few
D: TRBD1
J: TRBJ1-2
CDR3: CASTIPDRGGYTF
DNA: TGCGCCAGCACCATCCCGGACAGGGGAGGCTACACCTTC

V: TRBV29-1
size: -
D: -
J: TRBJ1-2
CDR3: CSVAEGAGGYTF
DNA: TGCAGCGTTGCGGAGGGAGCGGGCGGCTACACCTTC

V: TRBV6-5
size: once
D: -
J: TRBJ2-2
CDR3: CASSYSGDTGELFF
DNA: TGTGCCAGCAGTTACTCAGGAGACACCGGGGAGCTGTTTTTT

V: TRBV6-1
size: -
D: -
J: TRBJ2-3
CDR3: CASSEQGGTRTDTQYF
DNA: TGTGCCAGCAGTGAACAAGGAGGCACTCGCACAGATACGCAGTATTTT

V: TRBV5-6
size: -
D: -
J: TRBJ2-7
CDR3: CASSLRSLVYEQYF
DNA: TGTGCCAGCAGCTTGAGGAGTTTGGTCTACGAGCAGTACTTC

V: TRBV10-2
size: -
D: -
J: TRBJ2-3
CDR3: CASSPGTVPPLSPDTQYF
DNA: TGCGCCAGCAGTCCCGGGACGGTCCCTCCTCTTTCACCAGATACGCAGTATTTT

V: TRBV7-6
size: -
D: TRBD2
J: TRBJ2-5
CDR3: CASSLEAGGGETQYF
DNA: TGTGCCAGCAGCTTGGAAGCGGGGGGAGGAGAGACCCAGTACTTC

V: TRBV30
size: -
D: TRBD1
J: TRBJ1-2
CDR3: CAWSNGQGDGYTF
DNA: TGTGCCTGGAGTAACGGACAGGGCGATGGCTACACCTTC

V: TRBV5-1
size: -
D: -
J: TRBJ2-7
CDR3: CASSLAGTYEQYF
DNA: TGCGCCAGCAGCTTGGCGGGAACCTACGAGCAGTACTTC

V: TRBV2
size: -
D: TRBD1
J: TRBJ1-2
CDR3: CASSGEVNRGLGYGYTF
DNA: TGTGCCAGCAGTGGGGAGGTTAACAGGGGGTTAGGGTATGGCTACACCTTC

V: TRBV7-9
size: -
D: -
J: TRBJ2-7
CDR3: CASSAGPEITYEQYF
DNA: TGTGCCAGCAGCGCTGGCCCAGAGATAACCTACGAGCAGTACTTC

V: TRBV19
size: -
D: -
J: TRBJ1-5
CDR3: CASSTPAGDQPQHF
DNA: TGTGCCAGTAGTACCCCTGCGGGGGATCAGCCCCAGCATTTT

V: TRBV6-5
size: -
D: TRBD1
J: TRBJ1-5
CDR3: CASSSGQGYGNQPQHF
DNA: TGTGCCAGCAGTTCGGGACAGGGGTATGGGAATCAGCCCCAGCATTTT

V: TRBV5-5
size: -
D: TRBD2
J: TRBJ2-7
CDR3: CASSSLAGSFYEQYF
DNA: TGTGCCAGCAGCTCACTAGCGGGGTCATTCTACGAGCAGTACTTC

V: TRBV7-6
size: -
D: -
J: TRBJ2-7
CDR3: CASSLVQGTYEQYF
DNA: TGTGCCAGCAGCTTGGTACAGGGTACCTACGAGCAGTACTTC

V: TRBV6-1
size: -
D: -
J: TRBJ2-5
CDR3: CASISREPVPQYF
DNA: TGTGCCAGCATTAGCAGGGAACCTGTCCCCCAGTACTTC

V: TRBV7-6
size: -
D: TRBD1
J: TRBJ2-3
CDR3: CASSPRTGGPDTQYF
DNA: TGTGCCAGCAGCCCGAGGACAGGGGGACCAGATACGCAGTATTTT

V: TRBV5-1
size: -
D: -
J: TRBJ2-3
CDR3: CASSTHSPGTDTQYF
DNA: TGCGCCAGCAGCACACATTCACCAGGCACAGATACGCAGTATTTT

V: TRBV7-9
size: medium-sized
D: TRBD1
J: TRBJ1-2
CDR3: CASSSTTGLAYGYTF
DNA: TGTGCCAGCAGCTCTACGACAGGGTTGGCCTATGGCTACACCTTC

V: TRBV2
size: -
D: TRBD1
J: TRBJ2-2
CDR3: CASTPGQTNTGELFF
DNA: TGTGCCAGCACCCCGGGACAGACGAACACCGGGGAGCTGTTTTTT

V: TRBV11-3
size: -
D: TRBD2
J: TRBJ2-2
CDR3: CASSPQRGGQYGELFF
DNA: TGTGCCAGCAGCCCCCAGCGGGGGGGCCAATACGGGGAGCTGTTTTTT

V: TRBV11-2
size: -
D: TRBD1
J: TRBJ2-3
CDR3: CASSLAASGTADTDTQYF
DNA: TGTGCCAGCAGCTTAGCGGCTTCCGGGACAGCAGACACAGATACGCAGTATTTT

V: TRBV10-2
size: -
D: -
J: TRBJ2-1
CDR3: CASSDSYNEQFF
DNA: TGCGCCAGCAGTGACAGCTACAATGAGCAGTTCTTC

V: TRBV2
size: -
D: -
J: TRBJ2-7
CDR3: CASSDTAYEQYF
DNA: TGTGCCAGCAGTGACACAGCCTACGAGCAGTACTTC

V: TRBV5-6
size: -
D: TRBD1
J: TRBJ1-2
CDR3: CASSLGQGPYGYTF
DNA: TGTGCCAGCAGCCTAGGACAGGGCCCCTATGGCTACACCTTC

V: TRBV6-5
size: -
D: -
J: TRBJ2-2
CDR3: CASSPLGYAGELFF
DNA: TGTGCCAGCAGTCCTCTGGGTTACGCCGGGGAGCTGTTTTTT

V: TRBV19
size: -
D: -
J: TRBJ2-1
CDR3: CASSRTIDEQFF
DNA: TGTGCCAGTAGTAGGACTATCGATGAGCAGTTCTTC